What follows describes a single T cell receptor beta chain. The length of the CDR3 is 13 residues. V shed 2 bases and J 8 bases; nucleotides not matched to a gene: 6. Per germline, CDR1 SGHRS and CDR2 YFSETQ. This sample is drawn from a study of blood T cell repertoires in COVID-19. Data came from immunoSEQ multiplex PCR; TCRdb stores just in-frame clones and leaves some out. Of approximately 230,000 clones listed, approximately 89% are singletons. J is TRBJ1-1 and V is TRBV5-1, with TRBD1 matching 7 bases. This sequence was found in a woman between 25 and 40 years old with COVID-19, enrolled during active disease. Sequencing input: peripheral blood. The CDR3 is CASSFGQAEEAFF. The CDR3, as DNA: TGCGCCAGCAGCTTCGGACAGGCTGAGGAAGCTTTCTTT. Combining the CDR3 with reference TRBV5-1 and TRBJ1-1 gives the whole variable domain KAGVTQTPRYLIKTRGQQVTLSCSPISGHRSVSWYQQTPGQGLQFLFEYFSETQRNKGNFPGRFSGRQFSNSRSEMNVSTLELGDSALYLCASSFGQAEEAFFGQGTRLTVV.